The 13 T cell receptor beta chains presented below share a single source sample, sequenced in a study of blood T cell repertoires in COVID-19. Assay: immunoSEQ multiplex PCR; the TCRdb copy retains only in-frame clones and omits some. This sample yields a few hundred thousand clones, of which 75% to 90% are seen a single time; roughly 0.99% belongs to the top ten. The sequenced sample consisted of PBMCs or T cells enriched from blood (not recorded which). Every receptor here comes from a man aged 18 to 30 who had recovered from COVID-19.

This clone was found once. This chain connects TRBV28 to TRBJ1-2, with 8 bases matching TRBD1. The CDR3 is 18 residues long. Germline V CDR1 and CDR2: MDHEN, SYDVKM. The trim removed 4 bases at V and 2 bases at J, leaving 15 bases unmatched. The CDR3 spells CASSSSGQGGARNYGYTF. The CDR3 DNA is TGTGCCAGCAGTTCCTCCGGACAGGGTGGCGCAAGGAACTATGGCTACACCTTC.

The table lists this clone with a few counts. The genes are TRBV3-1 (or the pseudogene TRBV3-2) and TRBJ1-2; 8 bases agree with TRBD1. The length of the CDR3 is 16 residues. Germline lookup yields CDR1 LGHDT and CDR2 YNNKEL (reference sequence). The V gene end was trimmed by 9 bases and the J gene end by 2 bases; junction bases not matched to a gene: 14. The CDR3 DNA reads as TGTGCCAGTCGCTCCTCTGACAGGGGATGGAACTATGGCTACACCTTC. Its translation: CASRSSDRGWNYGYTF.

The genes are TRBV15 and TRBJ2-5, with D possibly TRBD2 on 7 matching bases. The V end was cut by 0 bases, the J end by 5 bases, with 13 bases between. This CDR3 has 15 amino acids. Germline V gene sequence: CDR1 LNHNV, CDR2 YYDKDF (reference sequence). In DNA, the CDR3 is TGTGCCACCAGCAGAGATTTGGGGGGGCCGGAGACCCAGTACTTC. This encodes CATSRDLGGPETQYF.

The chain couples TRBV6-5 to TRBJ2-2; possible D gene TRBD1, 5 bases. The CDR3 has 12 residues. Trimming took 11 bases from V and 4 from J, leaving 11 bases between them. Germline V gives CDR1 MNHEY, CDR2 SVGAGI. CDR3 nucleotide sequence: TGTGCCTTAAAAGGGGTCACCGGGGAGCTGTTTTTT. Residues: CALKGVTGELFF.

The chain recombines TRBV5-1 with TRBJ1-1; TRBD1 agrees at 9 bases. The CDR3 totals 14 residues. V was clipped by 3 bases and J by 6 bases; unmatched bases: 6. CDR1 is SGHRS and CDR2 is YFSETQ in the germline V gene. The CDR3, as DNA: TGCGCCAGCAGCTCCGGACAGGGGAGAGCTGAAGCTTTCTTT. Its translation is CASSSGQGRAEAFF.

V gene TRBV5-1 combines with J gene TRBJ2-3; maybe TRBD1 (6 bases). V was cut by 7 bases and J by 0 bases, with 12 bases left in between. CDR3 length: 14 residues. Germline CDR1 reads SGHRS; CDR2 reads YFSETQ. The CDR3 region is CASAQDRSTDTQYF. The CDR3 DNA is TGCGCCAGCGCCCAGGACAGAAGCACAGATACGCAGTATTTT.

The chain uses TRBV12-3 or TRBV12-4 and TRBJ2-1, with TRBD1 matching 7 bases. The CDR3 has 13 residues. The trim removed 1 base at V and 9 bases at J, leaving 3 bases unmatched. CDR3 nucleotides: TGTGCCAGCAGTTTAGAGGGGGCCGGTGAGCAGTTCTTC. This codes for CASSLEGAGEQFF.

The V gene is TRBV2, the J gene TRBJ2-7; 14 nucleotides line up with TRBD2. Germline CDR1 is SNHLY and CDR2 is FYNNEI. The V and J ends lost 11 bases and 9 bases, in that order; junction bases with no gene match: 6. The CDR3 sequence is 12 residues long. CDR3 nucleotides: TGTGCCCGCGGGACTAGCGGGGGTCTGCAGTACTTC. It encodes CARGTSGGLQYF.

The chain joins TRBV11-3 to TRBJ2-3; 9 nucleotides agree with TRBD2. The V and J ends lost 5 bases and 4 bases, in that order; junction bases with no gene match: 7. CDR1 SGHNT and CDR2 YENEEA come from the germline V gene. CDR3 length equals 15 residues. CDR3 sequence: CASSLGIAGADTQYF. Here the CDR3 DNA reads TGTGCCAGCAGCCTGGGGATAGCGGGAGCAGATACGCAGTATTTT.

The genes are TRBV28 and TRBJ1-2; D remains ambiguous. This CDR3 contains 12 residues. CDR1 is MDHEN, CDR2 SYDVKM, per germline. Trimming stripped 7 bases from V and 5 bases from J, with 11 bases between. CDR3 in amino acids: CASKPGSYGYTF. CDR3 DNA: TGTGCCAGCAAGCCGGGTTCTTATGGCTACACCTTC.

The chain is built from TRBV19 and TRBJ1-6; no clear D gene. Trimming left V 0 bases short and J 7 bases short, with 7 bases between. The CDR3 contains 14 residues. Per germline, CDR1 LNHDA and CDR2 SQIVND (reference sequence). CDR3 residues: CASSIERGNSPLHF. CDR3 sequence (DNA): TGTGCCAGTAGTATAGAGAGAGGGAATTCACCCCTCCACTTT.

This chain links TRBV14 with TRBJ2-1; TRBD2 might be the D (5 bases). This CDR3 has 16 amino acids. CDR1 SGHDN and CDR2 FVKESK come from the germline V gene. With 0 bases removed from V and 3 bases from J, the gap between germline ends came to 12 bases. The CDR3 loop reads CASSQDLRTFYNEQFF. The CDR3 DNA is TGTGCCAGCAGCCAAGATCTCCGGACTTTCTACAATGAGCAGTTCTTC.

The gene calls are TRBV24-1 and TRBJ1-2; 8 nucleotides align to TRBD1. Germline CDR1 reads KGHDR; CDR2 reads SFDVKD. There are 14 residues in the CDR3. V was clipped by 3 bases and J by 6 bases; unmatched bases: 5. CDR3 sequence: CATSDAQGADGYTF. Written as DNA, the CDR3 is TGTGCCACCAGTGATGCCCAGGGGGCGGATGGCTACACCTTC.